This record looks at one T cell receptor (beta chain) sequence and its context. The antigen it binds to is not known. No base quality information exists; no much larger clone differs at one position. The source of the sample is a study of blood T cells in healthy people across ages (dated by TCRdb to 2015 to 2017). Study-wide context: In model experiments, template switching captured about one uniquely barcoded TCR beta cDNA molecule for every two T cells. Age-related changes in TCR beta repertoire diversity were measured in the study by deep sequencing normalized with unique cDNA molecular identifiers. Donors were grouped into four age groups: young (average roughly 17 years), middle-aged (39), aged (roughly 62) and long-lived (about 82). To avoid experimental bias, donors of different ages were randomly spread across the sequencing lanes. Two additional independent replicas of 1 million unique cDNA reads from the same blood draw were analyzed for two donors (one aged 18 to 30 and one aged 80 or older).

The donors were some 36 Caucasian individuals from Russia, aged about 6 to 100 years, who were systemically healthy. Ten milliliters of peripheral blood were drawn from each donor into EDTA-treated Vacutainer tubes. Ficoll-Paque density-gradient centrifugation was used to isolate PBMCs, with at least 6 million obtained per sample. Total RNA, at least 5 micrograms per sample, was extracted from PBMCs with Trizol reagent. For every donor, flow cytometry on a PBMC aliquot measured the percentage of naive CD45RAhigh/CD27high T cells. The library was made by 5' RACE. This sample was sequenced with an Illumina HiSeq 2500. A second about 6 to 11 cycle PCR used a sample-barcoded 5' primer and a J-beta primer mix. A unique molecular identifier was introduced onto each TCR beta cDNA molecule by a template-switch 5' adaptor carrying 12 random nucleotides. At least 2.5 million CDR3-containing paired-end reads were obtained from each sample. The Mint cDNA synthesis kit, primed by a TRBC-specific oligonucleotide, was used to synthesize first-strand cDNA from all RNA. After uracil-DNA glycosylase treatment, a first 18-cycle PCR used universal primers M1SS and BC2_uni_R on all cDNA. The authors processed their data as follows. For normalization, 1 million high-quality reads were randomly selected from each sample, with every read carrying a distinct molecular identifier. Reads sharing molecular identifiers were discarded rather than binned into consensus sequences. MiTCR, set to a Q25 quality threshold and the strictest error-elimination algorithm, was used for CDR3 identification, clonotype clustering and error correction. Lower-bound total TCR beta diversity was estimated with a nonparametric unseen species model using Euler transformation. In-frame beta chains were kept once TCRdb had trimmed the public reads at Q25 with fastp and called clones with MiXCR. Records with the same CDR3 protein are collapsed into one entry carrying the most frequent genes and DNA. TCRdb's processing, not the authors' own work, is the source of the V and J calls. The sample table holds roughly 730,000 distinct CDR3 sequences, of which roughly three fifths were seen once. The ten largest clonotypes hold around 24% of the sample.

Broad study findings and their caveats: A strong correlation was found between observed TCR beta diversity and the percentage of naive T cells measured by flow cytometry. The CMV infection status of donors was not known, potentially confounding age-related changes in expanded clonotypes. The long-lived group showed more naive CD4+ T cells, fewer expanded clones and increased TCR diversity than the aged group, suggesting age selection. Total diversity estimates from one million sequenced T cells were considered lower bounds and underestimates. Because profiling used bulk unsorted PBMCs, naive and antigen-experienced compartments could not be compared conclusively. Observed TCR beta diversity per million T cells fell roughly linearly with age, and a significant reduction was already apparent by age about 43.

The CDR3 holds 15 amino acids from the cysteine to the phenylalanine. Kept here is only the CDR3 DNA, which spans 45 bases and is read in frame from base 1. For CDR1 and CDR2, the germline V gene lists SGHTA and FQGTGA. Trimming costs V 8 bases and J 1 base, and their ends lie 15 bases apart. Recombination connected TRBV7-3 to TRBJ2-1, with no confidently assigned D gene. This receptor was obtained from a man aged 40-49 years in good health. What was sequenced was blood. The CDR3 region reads CASSQRLGSYNEQFF. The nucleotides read TGTGCCAGCTCACAGAGACTCGGGTCCTACAATGAGCAGTTCTTC.